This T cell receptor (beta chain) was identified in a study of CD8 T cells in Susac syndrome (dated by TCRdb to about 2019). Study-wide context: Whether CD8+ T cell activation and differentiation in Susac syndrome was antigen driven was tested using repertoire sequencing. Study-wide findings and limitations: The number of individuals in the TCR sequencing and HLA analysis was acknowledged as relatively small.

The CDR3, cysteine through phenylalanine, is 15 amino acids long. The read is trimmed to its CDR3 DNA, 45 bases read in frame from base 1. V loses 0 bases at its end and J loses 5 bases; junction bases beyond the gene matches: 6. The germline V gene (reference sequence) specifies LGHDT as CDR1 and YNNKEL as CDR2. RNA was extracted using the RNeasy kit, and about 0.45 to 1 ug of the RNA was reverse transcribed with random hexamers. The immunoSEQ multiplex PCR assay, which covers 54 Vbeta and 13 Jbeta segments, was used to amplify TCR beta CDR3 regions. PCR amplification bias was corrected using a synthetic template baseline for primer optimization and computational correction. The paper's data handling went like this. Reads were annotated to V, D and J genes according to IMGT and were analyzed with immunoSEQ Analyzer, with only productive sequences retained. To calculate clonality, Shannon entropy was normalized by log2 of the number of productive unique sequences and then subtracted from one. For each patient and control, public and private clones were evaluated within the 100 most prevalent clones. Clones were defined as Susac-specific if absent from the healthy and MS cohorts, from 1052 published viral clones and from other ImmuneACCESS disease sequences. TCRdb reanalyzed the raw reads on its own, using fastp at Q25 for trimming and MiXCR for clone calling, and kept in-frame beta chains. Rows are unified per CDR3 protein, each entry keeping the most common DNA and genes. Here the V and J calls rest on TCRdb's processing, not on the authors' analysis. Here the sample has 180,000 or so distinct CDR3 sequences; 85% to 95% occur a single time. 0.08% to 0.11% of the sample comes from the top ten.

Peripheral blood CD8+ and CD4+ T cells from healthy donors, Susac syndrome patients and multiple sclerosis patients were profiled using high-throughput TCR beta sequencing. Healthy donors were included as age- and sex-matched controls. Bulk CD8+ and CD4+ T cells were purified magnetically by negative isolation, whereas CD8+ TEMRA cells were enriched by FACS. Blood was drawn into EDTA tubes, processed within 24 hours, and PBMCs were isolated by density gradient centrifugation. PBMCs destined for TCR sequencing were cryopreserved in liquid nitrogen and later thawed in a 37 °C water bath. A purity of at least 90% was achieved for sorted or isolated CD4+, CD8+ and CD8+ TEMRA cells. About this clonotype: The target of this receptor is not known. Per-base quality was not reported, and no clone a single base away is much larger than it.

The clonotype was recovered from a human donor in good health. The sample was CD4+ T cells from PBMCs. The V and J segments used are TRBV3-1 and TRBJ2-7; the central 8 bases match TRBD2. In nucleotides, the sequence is TGTGCCAGCAGCCAAGATACCAGCGGGAGCCACGAGCAGTACTTC. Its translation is CASSQDTSGSHEQYF.